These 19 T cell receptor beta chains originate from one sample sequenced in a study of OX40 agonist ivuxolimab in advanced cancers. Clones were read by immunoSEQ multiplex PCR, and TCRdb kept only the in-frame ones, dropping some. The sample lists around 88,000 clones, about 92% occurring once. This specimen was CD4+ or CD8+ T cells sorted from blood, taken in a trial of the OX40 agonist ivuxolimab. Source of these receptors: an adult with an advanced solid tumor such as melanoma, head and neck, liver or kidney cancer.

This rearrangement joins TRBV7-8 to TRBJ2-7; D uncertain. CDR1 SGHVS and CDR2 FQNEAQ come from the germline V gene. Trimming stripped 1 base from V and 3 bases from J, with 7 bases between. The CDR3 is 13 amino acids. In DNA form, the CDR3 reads TGTGCCAGCAGCTTAGAACGGAGCTACGAGCAGTACTTC. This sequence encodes CASSLERSYEQYF.

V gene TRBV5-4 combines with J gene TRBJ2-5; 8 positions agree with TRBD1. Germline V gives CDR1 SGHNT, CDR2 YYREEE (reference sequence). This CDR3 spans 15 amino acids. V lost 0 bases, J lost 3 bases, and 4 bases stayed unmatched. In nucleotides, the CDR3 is TGTGCCAGCAGCTTGGTCGACAGGGGTAAAGAGACCCAGTACTTC. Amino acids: CASSLVDRGKETQYF.

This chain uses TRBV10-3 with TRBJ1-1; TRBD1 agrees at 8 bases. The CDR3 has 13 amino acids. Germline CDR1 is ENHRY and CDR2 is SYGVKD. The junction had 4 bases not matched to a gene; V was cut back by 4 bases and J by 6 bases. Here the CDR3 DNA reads TGTGCCATCAGTGTGGGACAGGAAGCTGAAGCTTTCTTT. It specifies CAISVGQEAEAFF.

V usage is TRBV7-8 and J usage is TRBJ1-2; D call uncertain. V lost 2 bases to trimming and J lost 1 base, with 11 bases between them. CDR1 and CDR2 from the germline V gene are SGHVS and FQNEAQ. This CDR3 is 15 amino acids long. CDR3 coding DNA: TGTGCCAGCAGCTTAATATCGGGCAGTAACTATGGCTACACCTTC. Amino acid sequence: CASSLISGSNYGYTF.

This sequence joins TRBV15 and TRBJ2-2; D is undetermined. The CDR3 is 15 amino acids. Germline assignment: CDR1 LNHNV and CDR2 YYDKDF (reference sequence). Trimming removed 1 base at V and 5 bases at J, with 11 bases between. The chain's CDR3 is CATSRGSLGTGELFF. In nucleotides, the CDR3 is TGTGCCACCAGCAGAGGTAGCCTCGGGACCGGGGAGCTGTTTTTT.

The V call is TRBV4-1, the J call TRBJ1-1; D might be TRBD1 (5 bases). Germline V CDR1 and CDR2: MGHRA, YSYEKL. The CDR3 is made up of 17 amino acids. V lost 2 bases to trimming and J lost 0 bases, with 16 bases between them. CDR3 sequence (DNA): TGCGCCAGCAGCCAATTAGTGGCAGGGCTCATGAACACTGAAGCTTTCTTT. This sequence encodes CASSQLVAGLMNTEAFF.

CDR3 region: CASSLSGGSYGEQFF. The CDR3 nucleotides read TGTGCCAGTAGCTTAAGCGGGGGGAGTTACGGTGAGCAGTTCTTC. The chain links TRBV19 to TRBJ2-1, with 9 bases fitting TRBD2. Trimming removed 6 bases from V and 9 bases from J; junction bases left unmatched: 12. Germline CDR1 and CDR2: LNHDA and SQIVND (reference sequence). The CDR3 is 15 amino acids.

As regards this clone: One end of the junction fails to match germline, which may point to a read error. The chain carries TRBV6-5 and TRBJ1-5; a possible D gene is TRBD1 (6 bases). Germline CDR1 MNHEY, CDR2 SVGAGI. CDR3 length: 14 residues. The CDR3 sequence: CASSEFTGNRPQHF. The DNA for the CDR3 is TGTGCCAGCAGTGAGTTTACAGGGAATCGGCCCCAGCATTTT.

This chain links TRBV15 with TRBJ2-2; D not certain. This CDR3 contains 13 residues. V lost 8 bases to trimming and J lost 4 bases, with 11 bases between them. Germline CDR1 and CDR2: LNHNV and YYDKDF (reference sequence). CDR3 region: CATEPLGTGELFF. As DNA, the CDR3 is TGTGCCACCGAGCCACTGGGCACCGGGGAGCTGTTTTTT.

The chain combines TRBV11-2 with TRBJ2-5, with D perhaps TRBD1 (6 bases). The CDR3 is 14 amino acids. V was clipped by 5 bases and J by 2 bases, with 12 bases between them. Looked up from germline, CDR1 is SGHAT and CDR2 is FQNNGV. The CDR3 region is CASSMTGAQETQYF. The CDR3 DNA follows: TGTGCCAGCAGCATGACAGGCGCGCAAGAGACCCAGTACTTC. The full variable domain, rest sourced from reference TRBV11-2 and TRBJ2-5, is EAGVAQSPRYKIIEKRQSVAFWCNPISGHATLYWYQQILGQGPKLLIQFQNNGVVDDSQLPKDRFSAERLKGVDSTLKIQPAKLEDSAVYLCASSMTGAQETQYFGPGTRLLVL.

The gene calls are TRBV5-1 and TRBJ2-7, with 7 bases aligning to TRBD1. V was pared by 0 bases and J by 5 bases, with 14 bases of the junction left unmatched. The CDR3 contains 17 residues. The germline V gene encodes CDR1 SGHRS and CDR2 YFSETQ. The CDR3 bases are TGCGCCAGCAGCTTGGTTGGGGGCAAGGGGGCGGCGGACGAGCAGTACTTC. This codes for CASSLVGGKGAADEQYF. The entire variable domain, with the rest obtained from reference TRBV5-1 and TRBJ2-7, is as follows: KAGVTQTPRYLIKTRGQQVTLSCSPISGHRSVSWYQQTPGQGLQFLFEYFSETQRNKGNFPGRFSGRQFSNSRSEMNVSTLELGDSALYLCASSLVGGKGAADEQYFGPGTRLTVT.

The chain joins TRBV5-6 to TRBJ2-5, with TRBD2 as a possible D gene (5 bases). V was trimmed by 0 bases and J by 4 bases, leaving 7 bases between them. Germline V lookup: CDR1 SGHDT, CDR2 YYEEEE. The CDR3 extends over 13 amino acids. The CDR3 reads CASSLDRGETQYF. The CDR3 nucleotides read TGTGCCAGCAGCTTGGACCGGGGAGAGACCCAGTACTTC.

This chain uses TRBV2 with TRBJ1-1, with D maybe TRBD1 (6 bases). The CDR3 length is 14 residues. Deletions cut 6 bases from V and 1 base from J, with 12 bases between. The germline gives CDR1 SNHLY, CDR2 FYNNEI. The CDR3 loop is CASRPARGNTEAFF. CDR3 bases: TGTGCCAGCAGACCCGCCAGGGGGAACACTGAAGCTTTCTTT.

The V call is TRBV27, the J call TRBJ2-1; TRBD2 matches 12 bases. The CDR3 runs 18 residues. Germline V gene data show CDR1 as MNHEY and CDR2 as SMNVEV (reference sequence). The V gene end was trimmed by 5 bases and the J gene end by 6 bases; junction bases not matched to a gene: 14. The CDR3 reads CASSLHSSGGAPSNEQFF. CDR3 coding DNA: TGTGCCAGCAGTCTCCATTCTAGCGGGGGGGCTCCCTCCAATGAGCAGTTCTTC.

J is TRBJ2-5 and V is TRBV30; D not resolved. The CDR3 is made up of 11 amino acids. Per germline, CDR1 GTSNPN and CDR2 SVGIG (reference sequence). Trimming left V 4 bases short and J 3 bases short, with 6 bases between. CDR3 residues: CAWTRKETQYF. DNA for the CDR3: TGTGCCTGGACTAGAAAAGAGACCCAGTACTTC. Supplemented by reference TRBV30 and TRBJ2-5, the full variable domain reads SQTIHQWPATLVQPVGSPLSLECTVEGTSNPNLYWYRQAAGRGLQLLFYSVGIGQISSEVPQNLSASRPQDRQFILSSKKLLLSDSGFYLCAWTRKETQYFGPGTRLLVL.

The CDR3 nucleotides read TGTGCCCGGACTGAAGGGGTATCCGGTGAGCAGTTCTTC. It encodes CARTEGVSGEQFF. The chain uses TRBV30 and TRBJ2-1, with D perhaps assigned TRBD1 or TRBD2 (5 bases each). Germline-derived CDR1 and CDR2 are GTSNPN and SVGIG (reference sequence). The CDR3 contains 13 residues. The ends were cut back, 8 bases at V and 9 bases at J, with 20 bases in the middle. Full variable domain (rest looked up from reference TRBV30 and TRBJ2-1): SQTIHQWPATLVQPVGSPLSLECTVEGTSNPNLYWYRQAAGRGLQLLFYSVGIGQISSEVPQNLSASRPQDRQFILSSKKLLLSDSGFYLCARTEGVSGEQFFGPGTRLTVL.

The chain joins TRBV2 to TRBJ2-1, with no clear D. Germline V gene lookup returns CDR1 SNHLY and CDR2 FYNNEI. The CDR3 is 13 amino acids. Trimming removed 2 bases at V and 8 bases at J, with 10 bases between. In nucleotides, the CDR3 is TGTGCCAGCAGTGAATTAAGGGTAGATGAGCAGTTCTTC. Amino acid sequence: CASSELRVDEQFF.

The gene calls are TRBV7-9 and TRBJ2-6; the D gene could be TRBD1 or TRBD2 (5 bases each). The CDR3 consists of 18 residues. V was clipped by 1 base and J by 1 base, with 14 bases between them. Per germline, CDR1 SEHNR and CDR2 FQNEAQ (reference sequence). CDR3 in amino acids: CASSLVQQDFSGANVLTF. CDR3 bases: TGTGCCAGCAGCTTAGTACAACAGGACTTTTCTGGGGCCAACGTCCTGACTTTC. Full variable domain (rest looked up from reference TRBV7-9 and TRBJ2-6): DTGVSQNPRHKITKRGQNVTFRCDPISEHNRLYWYRQTLGQGPEFLTYFQNEAQLEKSRLLSDRFSAERPKGSFSTLEIQRTEQGDSAMYLCASSLVQQDFSGANVLTFGAGSRLTVL.

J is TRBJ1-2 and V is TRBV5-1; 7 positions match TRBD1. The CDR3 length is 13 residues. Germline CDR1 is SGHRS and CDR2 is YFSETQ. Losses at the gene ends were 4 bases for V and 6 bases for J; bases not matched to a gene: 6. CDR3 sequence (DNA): TGCGCCAGCAGCCCAAGACAGGGCGATGGCTACACCTTC. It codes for CASSPRQGDGYTF.